These 2 T cell receptor beta chains were all obtained from the same sample, sequenced in a study of blood T cells in healthy people across ages. A sample-barcoded 5' primer and a J-beta primer mix were used in a second PCR of roughly 7 to 12 cycles. Via MiXCR, TCRdb re-called the 5' RACE reads, giving one row per CDR3 protein. Here the sample spans about 940,000 distinct CDR3 sequences, about 48% being singletons. Sample: blood. The origin of the receptors is a man aged 25-45 years in good health.

The sample holds many counts of this clonotype. The chain has TRBV9 and TRBJ1-6, with TRBD1 identical over 7 bases. There are 15 residues in the CDR3. From germline, CDR1 is SGDLS and CDR2 YYNGEE. V shed 0 bases, J shed 10 bases, and the junction held 7 bases outside the gene matches. The CDR3 loop reads CASSVATGAGSPLHF. CDR3 bases: TGTGCCAGCAGCGTAGCTACAGGGGCAGGGTCACCCCTCCACTTT.

This sequence joins TRBV6-2 or TRBV6-3 and TRBJ2-1; 7 bases match TRBD1. The CDR3 contains 16 residues. Germline CDR1 and CDR2: MNHEY and SVGEGT. The ends lost 7 bases at V and 5 bases at J; junction bases unmatched: 14. CDR3 DNA: TGTGCCAGCAACAGACTGACAGGGTTCCAGCACAATGAGCAGTTCTTC. Translation: CASNRLTGFQHNEQFF.